What follows are 5 T cell receptor beta chains derived from one specimen sequenced in a study of blood T cell repertoires in COVID-19. Sequencing was performed with immunoSEQ multiplex PCR; in TCRdb, only in-frame clones are kept and a portion is missing. Of roughly 70,000 clones listed, around 92% were seen once; the top ten hold 10% to 15%. Material for sequencing was peripheral blood. The receptors here all came from a human donor with active COVID-19. The donor label of this sample is uncertain.

V is TRBV3-1 (or the pseudogene TRBV3-2) and J is TRBJ1-1; D is perhaps TRBD1 (5 bases). The CDR3 runs 17 residues. Trimming removed 6 bases at V and 1 base at J, with 21 bases between. CDR1 and CDR2 (germline): LGHDT, YNNKEL (reference sequence). The CDR3 sequence: CASSRERTGGKNTEAFF. The CDR3 DNA follows: TGTGCCAGCAGTCGTGAGAGAACAGGAGGGAAGAACACTGAAGCTTTCTTT.

The chain carries TRBV20-1 and TRBJ1-6; a weak D match, TRBD1 (5 bases). The germline V gene encodes CDR1 DFQATT and CDR2 SNEGSKA (reference sequence). The CDR3 covers 14 residues. With 6 bases removed from V and 6 bases from J, the gap between germline ends came to 15 bases. DNA for the CDR3: TGCAGTGCCAGTAGGCAGGGTCGTAATTCACCCCTCCACTTT. It is translated as CSASRQGRNSPLHF.

CDR3: CASSEQAYGSADTQYF. In nucleotides, the CDR3 is TGTGCCAGCAGTGAACAGGCGTACGGCAGTGCCGATACGCAGTATTTT. This chain joins TRBV2 and TRBJ2-3, with unresolved D. CDR1 is SNHLY and CDR2 is FYNNEI in the germline V gene. V was clipped by 2 bases and J by 6 bases, with 18 bases between them. The CDR3 length is 16 residues.

The chain carries TRBV7-2 and TRBJ2-7; the D is unclear. The CDR3 totals 14 residues. Trimming took 1 base from V and 0 from J, leaving 7 bases between them. Germline values: CDR1 SGHTA, CDR2 FQGNSA. This chain's CDR3 is CASSLEVSSYEQYF. CDR3 DNA: TGTGCCAGCAGCTTAGAAGTCAGCTCCTACGAGCAGTACTTC.

The rearrangement links TRBV18 to TRBJ2-7; 11 nucleotides agree with TRBD2. With 5 bases clipped from V and 4 bases from J, the junction kept 10 bases outside the gene matches. Germline CDR1 and CDR2: KGHSH and LQKENI. The CDR3 runs to 16 residues. The CDR3 sequence: CASSTPSSGRAYEQYF. The CDR3 DNA reads TGTGCCAGCTCAACCCCTAGTAGCGGGAGGGCTTACGAGCAGTACTTC.